The 25 T cell receptor beta chains below come from one sample, sequenced in a study of blood T cell repertoires in COVID-19. Sequencing was performed with immunoSEQ multiplex PCR; in TCRdb, only in-frame clones are kept and a portion is missing. The table records fewer than 500,000 clones, nearly 90% of them present only once. The sequenced sample consisted of PBMCs or T cells enriched from blood (not recorded which). The receptor set was obtained from a woman aged 18-29 years with acute COVID-19.

This chain connects TRBV7-2 to TRBJ2-1; 12 bases align to TRBD2. This CDR3 spans 14 amino acids. Germline CDR1 is SGHTA and CDR2 is FQGNSA. Germline trimming cut 5 bases from V and 6 bases from J; bases unmatched to any gene: 2. The CDR3 reads CASSVGLAGNEQFF. CDR3 sequence (DNA): TGTGCCAGCAGCGTGGGACTAGCGGGCAATGAGCAGTTCTTC.

V usage is TRBV5-4 and J usage is TRBJ2-1, with 11 bases lining up with TRBD2. Germline CDR1 reads SGHNT; CDR2 reads YYREEE (reference sequence). J gave up 10 bases and V 6 bases, and 6 bases lay outside the gene matches. CDR3 length equals 13 residues. As DNA, the CDR3 is TGTGCCAGCAAACTAGCGGGGGTAGAGGAGCAGTTCTTC. It yields the protein CASKLAGVEEQFF.

This CDR3 reads CAIPGTKGTNEKLFF. The CDR3 nucleotides are TGTGCCATTCCCGGGACAAAAGGAACTAATGAAAAACTGTTTTTT. The chain joins TRBV28 to TRBJ1-4; TRBD1 is a possible D gene (6 bases). CDR3 size: 15 residues. Trimming took off 10 bases at V and 1 base at J, with 16 bases between the two ends. Germline CDR1 and CDR2: MDHEN and SYDVKM.

This chain connects TRBV7-6 to TRBJ2-3, with 11 bases identical to TRBD2. Germline assignment: CDR1 SGHVS and CDR2 FNYEAQ. With V trimmed by 4 bases and J by 6 bases, 12 bases remained unmatched. The CDR3 runs 17 residues. CDR3 coding DNA: TGTGCCAGCAGCTCAATGCCCGTAGCGGGAGGGCCGGATACGCAGTATTTT. Translation: CASSSMPVAGGPDTQYF.

The gene calls are TRBV5-5 and TRBJ1-4, with TRBD1 identical over 9 bases. The CDR3 length is 14 residues. Germline values: CDR1 SGHKS, CDR2 YYEKEE (reference sequence). V was pared by 3 bases and J by 4 bases, with 1 base of the junction left unmatched. DNA for the CDR3: TGTGCCAGCAGCTCGACAGGGGGTAATGAAAAACTGTTTTTT. This translates into CASSSTGGNEKLFF. The whole variable domain, filled in from reference TRBV5-5 and TRBJ1-4, reads DAGVTQSPTHLIKTRGQQVTLRCSPISGHKSVSWYQQVLGQGPQFIFQYYEKEERGRGNFPDRFSARQFPNYSSELNVNALLLGDSALYLCASSSTGGNEKLFFGSGTQLSVL.

The rearrangement links TRBV7-2 to TRBJ1-2, with D perhaps matching TRBD1 (6 bases). The CDR3 has 13 amino acids. Trimming removed 4 bases at V and 7 bases at J, with 13 bases between. Germline V gene lookup returns CDR1 SGHTA and CDR2 FQGNSA. The DNA for the CDR3 is TGTGCCAGCAGCTGGGCTGTCAGGGGTGGCTACACCTTC. Residues: CASSWAVRGGYTF. The full variable domain, completed using reference TRBV7-2 and TRBJ1-2, is GAGVSQSPSNKVTEKGKDVELRCDPISGHTALYWYRQSLGQGLEFLIYFQGNSAPDKSGLPSDRFSAERTGGSVSTLTIQRTQQEDSAVYLCASSWAVRGGYTFGSGTRLTVV.

This clone is labeled as medium-sized. The rearrangement uses TRBV13 and TRBJ2-7; weak D call: TRBD1 (5 bases). This CDR3 is built from 14 residues. Between the trimmed V and J ends, which lost 2 bases and 4 bases, there was a span of 12 bases. Per the germline V gene, CDR1 is PRHDT and CDR2 is FYEKMQ (reference sequence). CDR3 DNA: TGTGCCAGCAGCTTACGGTCCAGGGAATACGAGCAGTACTTC. Protein: CASSLRSREYEQYF.

The chain carries TRBV10-3 and TRBJ2-1, with TRBD2 matching over 11 bases. This CDR3 spans 16 amino acids. Trimming at V came to 6 bases and at J to 4 bases, leaving 8 bases not matched to a gene. Germline lookup yields CDR1 ENHRY and CDR2 SYGVKD. CDR3 in DNA: TGTGCCATCAGCTCGACTAGCGGGGACAGTTACAATGAGCAGTTCTTC. It specifies CAISSTSGDSYNEQFF.

The J gene is TRBJ2-1, the V gene TRBV11-2; a weak D match, TRBD1 (5 bases). This CDR3 has 14 residues. The V gene's germline CDR1 is SGHAT and CDR2 FQNNGV. The ends were cut back, 1 base at V and 7 bases at J, with 11 bases in the middle. The CDR3 region has the DNA TGTGCCAGCAGCTTAGGTCAGGGCTGGAATGAGCAGTTCTTC. This codes for CASSLGQGWNEQFF.

The gene calls are TRBV24-1 and TRBJ2-5; tentatively, D is TRBD1 (6 bases). Germline V lookup: CDR1 KGHDR, CDR2 SFDVKD. The CDR3 is made up of 12 amino acids. V was trimmed by 5 bases and J by 5 bases, leaving 8 bases between them. The CDR3 region is CATSGTAETQYF. The CDR3 DNA reads as TGTGCCACCAGTGGGACAGCGGAGACCCAGTACTTC.

This clone was seen more than once but under ten times. The CDR3 nucleotides are TGTGCCAGCAGCCCCCGGGACAGGGTGGGGGATACGCAGTATTTT. Protein sequence: CASSPRDRVGDTQYF. J is TRBJ2-3 and V is TRBV7-9, with TRBD1 identical over 9 bases. The V gene's germline CDR1 is SEHNR and CDR2 FQNEAQ (reference sequence). The CDR3 contains 15 residues. The trim removed 5 bases at V and 6 bases at J, leaving 9 bases unmatched.

The rearrangement links TRBV27 to TRBJ1-3; D call uncertain. Germline-derived CDR1 and CDR2 are MNHEY and SMNVEV (reference sequence). The CDR3 covers 14 residues. V lost 11 bases to trimming and J lost 0 bases, with 14 bases between them. The CDR3 coding sequence is TGTGCCGGAGGCGGACTGAGCTCTGGAAACACCATATATTTT. Translating it yields CAGGGLSSGNTIYF.

V usage is TRBV6-4 and J usage is TRBJ2-3; D is perhaps TRBD2 (6 bases). This CDR3 has 13 residues. Deletions cut 8 bases from V and 0 bases from J, with 9 bases between. Germline CDR1 and CDR2: MRHNA and SNTAGT. The CDR3 sequence is CASRGSSTDTQYF. As DNA, the CDR3 is TGTGCCAGCCGGGGGTCTAGCACAGATACGCAGTATTTT.

This clone was counted only a few times. The chain links TRBV27 to TRBJ2-7; TRBD2 matches 7 bases. Germline V gives CDR1 MNHEY, CDR2 SMNVEV (reference sequence). V gave up 6 bases and J gave up 3 bases; unmatched junction bases: 5. The CDR3 spans 13 residues. DNA of the CDR3: TGTGCCAGCAGGGCCGGGGGGTACTACGAGCAGTACTTC. It encodes CASRAGGYYEQYF.

The V call is TRBV7-3, the J call TRBJ1-1; no clear D gene. This CDR3 has 13 amino acids. CDR1 is SGHTA and CDR2 is FQGTGA in the germline V gene. Trimming left V 2 bases short and J 1 base short, with 5 bases between. The CDR3 coding sequence is TGTGCCAGCAGCTTATCCCGGAACACTGAAGCTTTCTTT. Encoded protein: CASSLSRNTEAFF.

Comment on this clone: Other DNA variants within this sample encode the same CDR3. This rearrangement joins TRBV28 to TRBJ2-2, with D uncertain. The germline V gene encodes CDR1 MDHEN and CDR2 SYDVKM. The germline V and J ends were trimmed by 2 bases and 4 bases, with 2 bases remaining between them. The CDR3 contains 12 residues. CDR3 bases: TGTGCCAGCAGTTTACTCACCGGGGAGCTGTTTTTT. Its translation: CASSLLTGELFF.

The rearrangement links TRBV30 to TRBJ2-7; 7 nucleotides match TRBD1. Germline-derived CDR1 and CDR2 are GTSNPN and SVGIG (reference sequence). CDR3 length equals 15 residues. The J segment lost 4 bases and the V segment lost 1 base, leaving 10 bases of the junction unmatched. The CDR3: CAWSGGPRGYYEQYF. The CDR3 nucleotides read TGTGCCTGGAGTGGAGGGCCCAGGGGGTATTACGAGCAGTACTTC.

This rearrangement joins TRBV6-2 or TRBV6-3 to TRBJ1-6; the D is unclear. Germline CDR1 and CDR2: MNHEY and SVGEGT. V was clipped by 3 bases and J by 0 bases, with 12 bases between them. The CDR3 contains 17 residues. CDR3 coding DNA: TGTGCCAGCAGTTATCCGAGACACAGCTCCTATAATTCACCCCTCCACTTT. The encoded protein is CASSYPRHSSYNSPLHF.

The chain employs TRBV4-2 and TRBJ1-6; 8 positions match TRBD1. The CDR3 covers 16 residues. J lost 9 bases, V lost 0 bases, and 7 bases had no gene match. Germline CDR1 and CDR2: LGHNA and YNFKEQ. CDR3 residues: CASSQDHPGGGSPLHF. The CDR3 DNA reads as TGTGCCAGCAGCCAAGATCACCCAGGGGGCGGTTCACCCCTCCACTTT.

V usage is TRBV2 and J usage is TRBJ2-7, with a possible D match to TRBD1 (6 bases). With 6 bases removed from V and 2 bases from J, the gap between germline ends came to 17 bases. The CDR3 has 15 amino acids. The germline V gene encodes CDR1 SNHLY and CDR2 FYNNEI. The CDR3 DNA reads TGTGCCAGCAGGGGGTTACAGGGAACTACCTACGAGCAGTACTTC. Encoded protein: CASRGLQGTTYEQYF.

The chain carries TRBV25-1 and TRBJ2-3, with TRBD2 identical over 10 bases. Germline assignment: CDR1 MGHDK and CDR2 SYGVNS. With V trimmed by 3 bases and J by 6 bases, 12 bases remained unmatched. The CDR3 spans 17 residues. The CDR3 coding sequence is TGTGCCAGCAGTGACTCCAACCTAGCGGGAGTATCGGATACGCAGTATTTT. This translates into CASSDSNLAGVSDTQYF.

The chain employs TRBV5-8 and TRBJ1-5, with D possibly being TRBD1 (5 bases). The CDR3 consists of 10 residues. Trimming pared 4 bases from V and 12 bases from J, leaving 8 bases between. CDR1 is SGHTS, CDR2 YDEGEE, per germline. The CDR3 here is CASSPTGQHF. The CDR3 region has the DNA TGTGCCAGCAGCCCCACAGGCCAGCATTTT.

The gene calls are TRBV5-6 and TRBJ2-1, with D unresolved. This CDR3 is 14 amino acids long. With 0 bases removed from V and 3 bases from J, the gap between germline ends came to 7 bases. Germline V CDR1 and CDR2: SGHDT, YYEEEE. The CDR3 DNA reads as TGTGCCAGCAGCTTGGGACTGGGCTACAATGAGCAGTTCTTC. Residues: CASSLGLGYNEQFF.

V and J are TRBV7-8 and TRBJ1-2; 8 bases agree with TRBD1. CDR3 length: 15 residues. J lost 4 bases, V lost 5 bases, and 9 bases had no gene match. Per the germline V gene, CDR1 is SGHVS and CDR2 is FQNEAQ. The CDR3: CASSTSGQGVYGYTF. CDR3 DNA: TGTGCCAGCAGCACAAGTGGACAGGGAGTCTATGGCTACACCTTC.

The chain links TRBV10-3 to TRBJ2-1, with 8 bases lining up with TRBD2. J lost 5 bases, V lost 9 bases, and 12 bases had no gene match. The length of the CDR3 is 15 residues. Germline CDR1 and CDR2: ENHRY and SYGVKD. The CDR3 DNA sequence: TGTGCCATTCGTCTCGGAGCGGGAGAAAACAATGAGCAGTTCTTC. Its protein product is CAIRLGAGENNEQFF.